This passage covers 19 T cell receptor beta chains from one sample sequenced in a study of T cell repertoires in cytomegalovirus infection (dated by TCRdb to between 2018 and 2021). Sequencing instrument: Illumina HiSeq 1500. TCRdb ran its own pipeline on the public reads, namely fastp trimming at Q25 and MiXCR clone calling, and kept in-frame beta chains. Here each entry gathers all rows of one CDR3 protein and keeps the most common genes and DNA. The sample table contains some 560,000 distinct CDR3 sequences; only one count was recorded for 40% of them. The ten largest make up 48% of the sample. Explained via the paper, the treatment or condition label denotes: in vitro stimulation with specific CMV peptide epitopes to enrich CMV-specific T cells. Their target antigens are unknown. Sequenced here: cultured PBMCs, sampled from culture after CMV antigen stimulation. Receptors were obtained from a human donor in good health (CMV status not recorded). Some clones in this sample may be carry-over from other donors' samples.

This clonotype appeared a few times. The chain combines TRBV28 with TRBJ2-4; TRBD2 matches 11 bases. The V and J ends lost 5 bases and 6 bases, in that order; junction bases with no gene match: 15. This CDR3 region has 18 residues. Germline lookup yields CDR1 MDHEN and CDR2 SYDVKM. CDR3 sequence: CASSARPASGRPRNIQYF. The DNA of the CDR3 is TGTGCCAGCAGTGCCCGCCCGGCTAGCGGGAGGCCTAGAAACATTCAGTACTTC.

On this clonotype: The CDR3 ends on some other residue instead of the conserved phenylalanine or tryptophan, so this is likely a read error. The DNA is left out, because the CDR3 cannot be placed on it with certainty; the CDR3 is given as TCRdb lists it. The V and J genes are TRBV19 and TRBJ1-1. Per the germline V gene, CDR1 is LNHDA and CDR2 is SQIVND (reference sequence). With termini counted, the CDR3 has 10 amino acids. The CDR3 reads CAGLGQFNTL.

CDR3 sequence (DNA): TGTGCCAGCAGCTTGTGGCCGGGGGGCTACGAGCAGTACTTC. Protein sequence: CASSLWPGGYEQYF. V gene TRBV7-2 combines with J gene TRBJ2-7; TRBD2 matches 7 bases. The CDR3 contains 14 residues. Trimming removed 3 bases from V and 3 bases from J; junction bases left unmatched: 5. The germline CDR1 and CDR2 sequences are SGHTA and FQGNSA.

The chain has TRBV4-3 and TRBJ2-2; D could derive from TRBD1 or TRBD2 (5 bases each). The germline CDR1 and CDR2 sequences are LGHNA and YSLEER. CDR3 size: 15 residues. Trimming cost V 7 bases and J 6 bases, with 18 bases left between them. CDR3 DNA: TGCGCCAGCACCATCCGGGACCAACTCCCCGGGGAGCTGTTTTTT. Encoded protein: CASTIRDQLPGELFF.

This clonotype was detected only a few times. The chain links TRBV7-2 to TRBJ2-1; D possibly matches TRBD1 or TRBD2 (5 bases each). The CDR3 extends over 13 amino acids. Between the trimmed V and J ends, which lost 5 bases and 10 bases, there was a span of 15 bases. Germline CDR1 SGHTA, CDR2 FQGNSA. The CDR3 nucleotides read TGTGCCAGCAGCCAGTGGGGGACGGGGGAGCAGTTCTTC. Protein product: CASSQWGTGEQFF.

The chain uses TRBV28 and TRBJ1-4; possibly TRBD1 for D (5 bases). Germline V gives CDR1 MDHEN, CDR2 SYDVKM. There are 14 residues in the CDR3. Trimming cost V 1 base and J 8 bases, with 11 bases left between them. This CDR3 reads CASSLSGTEEKLFF. The CDR3 coding sequence is TGTGCCAGCAGTTTATCGGGGACCGAAGAAAAACTGTTTTTT. Full variable domain (rest looked up from reference TRBV28 and TRBJ1-4): DVKVTQSSRYLVKRTGEKVFLECVQDMDHENMFWYRQDPGLGLRLIYFSYDVKMKEKGDIPEGYSVSREKKERFSLILESASTNQTSMYLCASSLSGTEEKLFFGSGTQLSVL.

The CDR3 sequence is CSAMEGQHGYTF. CDR3 DNA sequence: TGCAGTGCTATGGAGGGACAACATGGCTACACCTTC. The chain has TRBV20-1 and TRBJ1-2; D is perhaps TRBD1 (6 bases). From germline, CDR1 is DFQATT and CDR2 SNEGSKA (reference sequence). The V end lost 4 bases, the J end lost 6 bases, and 12 bases lay between the germline ends. The CDR3 contains 12 residues.

This clonotype was seen at least ten times. V gene TRBV7-2 combines with J gene TRBJ2-5, with unresolved D. There are 14 residues in the CDR3. Germline V lookup: CDR1 SGHTA, CDR2 FQGNSA. V was trimmed by 4 bases and J by 2 bases, leaving 11 bases between them. The DNA for the CDR3 is TGTGCCAGCAGCTCCGAGCCGGGTCAAGAGACCCAGTACTTC. Its translation: CASSSEPGQETQYF. The variable domain in full, with the rest retrieved from reference TRBV7-2 and TRBJ2-5, is GAGVSQSPSNKVTEKGKDVELRCDPISGHTALYWYRQSLGQGLEFLIYFQGNSAPDKSGLPSDRFSAERTGGSVSTLTIQRTQQEDSAVYLCASSSEPGQETQYFGPGTRLLVL.

The sample holds a few counts of this clonotype. The chain recombines TRBV11-3 with TRBJ1-6, with no clear D. The CDR3 runs 13 residues. V was trimmed by 0 bases and J by 10 bases, leaving 7 bases between them. The germline gives CDR1 SGHNT, CDR2 YENEEA. The CDR3 is CASSLDVSSPLHF. CDR3 sequence (DNA): TGTGCCAGCAGCTTAGATGTTTCCTCACCCCTCCACTTT.

This CDR3 is CASSLARGTRTLNEQFF. Written as DNA, the CDR3 is TGTGCCAGCAGCTTGGCGAGGGGGACGCGCACCCTCAATGAGCAGTTCTTC. This chain uses TRBV5-6 with TRBJ2-1; TRBD1 is a possible D gene (6 bases). The germline V gene encodes CDR1 SGHDT and CDR2 YYEEEE. Trimming took off 0 bases at V and 6 bases at J, with 19 bases between the two ends. This CDR3 contains 17 residues.

V and J are TRBV10-3 and TRBJ1-1; D uncertain. The ends were cut back, 0 bases at V and 1 base at J, with 12 bases in the middle. This CDR3 region has 16 residues. CDR1 and CDR2 from the germline V gene are ENHRY and SYGVKD. CDR3 sequence: CAISESDGFPNTEAFF. CDR3 DNA sequence: TGTGCCATCAGTGAGTCAGACGGGTTCCCGAACACTGAAGCTTTCTTT.

The chain links TRBV7-2 to TRBJ2-5, with 8 bases fitting TRBD2. V lost 5 bases and J lost 7; bases outside the gene matches: 12. The CDR3 is 15 amino acids. Germline CDR1 SGHTA, CDR2 FQGNSA. The CDR3, as DNA: TGTGCCAGCAGCCTGGCGGGAGGCATCGCGGGGACCCAGTACTTC. As protein: CASSLAGGIAGTQYF.

This clonotype was counted a few times. The J gene is TRBJ2-2, the V gene TRBV10-2; D remains ambiguous. The V gene's germline CDR1 is WSHSY and CDR2 SAAADI. The CDR3 runs to 12 residues. V dropped 2 bases and J dropped 6 bases, with 4 bases sitting between them. The CDR3 nucleotides are TGCGCCAGCAGTGAGGTCGCCGGGGAGCTGTTTTTT. Translating gives CASSEVAGELFF.

The chain links TRBV7-4 to TRBJ1-4; maybe TRBD1 (6 bases). CDR1 and CDR2 from the germline V gene are SGHVT and SQSDAQ. Trimming removed 2 bases at V and 10 bases at J, with 14 bases between. CDR3 size: 14 residues. In DNA form, the CDR3 reads TGTGCCAGCAGCTTATCAGGGGTGGCGGGAAAACTGTTTTTT. As protein: CASSLSGVAGKLFF.

This chain links TRBV7-2 with TRBJ2-1, with TRBD1 matching over 7 bases. The ends lost 3 bases at V and 2 bases at J; junction bases unmatched: 4. CDR1 and CDR2 from the germline V gene are SGHTA and FQGNSA. This CDR3 has 15 residues. The CDR3 loop is CASSFRGQTYNEQFF. Here the CDR3 DNA reads TGTGCCAGCAGCTTTAGGGGGCAAACCTACAATGAGCAGTTCTTC.

The chain uses TRBV6-5 and TRBJ2-1, with D possibly TRBD2 on 5 matching bases. The V end lost 7 bases, the J end lost 4 bases, and 14 bases lay between the germline ends. Germline CDR1 reads MNHEY; CDR2 reads SVGAGI. This CDR3 has 14 residues. The CDR3 DNA is TGTGCCAGCATGAGAGGGCGGCCTTACAATGAGCAGTTCTTC. Protein product: CASMRGRPYNEQFF.

The sample holds a few counts of this clonotype. The chain is built from TRBV7-2 and TRBJ2-3; TRBD1 aligns across 9 bases. Germline V gene lookup returns CDR1 SGHTA and CDR2 FQGNSA. This CDR3 has 17 amino acids. V dropped 4 bases and J dropped 0; count of bases not matched to a gene: 8. The CDR3 is CASSSVRDRVSTDTQYF. The CDR3 DNA follows: TGTGCCAGCAGCTCAGTCCGGGACAGGGTTAGCACAGATACGCAGTATTTT.

CDR3 protein: CASSPGQGARNEQFF. The CDR3 DNA follows: TGTGCCAGCAGCCCCGGGCAGGGGGCGCGGAATGAGCAGTTCTTC. J is TRBJ2-1 and V is TRBV12-3 or TRBV12-4; the match to TRBD1 covers 8 bases. V lost 6 bases and J lost 7; bases outside the gene matches: 11. CDR3 length: 15 residues.

The rearrangement joins TRBV2 to TRBJ2-1; no firm D call. The ends were cut back, 8 bases at V and 4 bases at J, with 3 bases in the middle. Germline assignment: CDR1 SNHLY and CDR2 FYNNEI. The CDR3 has 10 amino acids. The CDR3, as DNA: TGTGCCAGCCTATACAATGAGCAGTTCTTC. Translated, it gives CASLYNEQFF.